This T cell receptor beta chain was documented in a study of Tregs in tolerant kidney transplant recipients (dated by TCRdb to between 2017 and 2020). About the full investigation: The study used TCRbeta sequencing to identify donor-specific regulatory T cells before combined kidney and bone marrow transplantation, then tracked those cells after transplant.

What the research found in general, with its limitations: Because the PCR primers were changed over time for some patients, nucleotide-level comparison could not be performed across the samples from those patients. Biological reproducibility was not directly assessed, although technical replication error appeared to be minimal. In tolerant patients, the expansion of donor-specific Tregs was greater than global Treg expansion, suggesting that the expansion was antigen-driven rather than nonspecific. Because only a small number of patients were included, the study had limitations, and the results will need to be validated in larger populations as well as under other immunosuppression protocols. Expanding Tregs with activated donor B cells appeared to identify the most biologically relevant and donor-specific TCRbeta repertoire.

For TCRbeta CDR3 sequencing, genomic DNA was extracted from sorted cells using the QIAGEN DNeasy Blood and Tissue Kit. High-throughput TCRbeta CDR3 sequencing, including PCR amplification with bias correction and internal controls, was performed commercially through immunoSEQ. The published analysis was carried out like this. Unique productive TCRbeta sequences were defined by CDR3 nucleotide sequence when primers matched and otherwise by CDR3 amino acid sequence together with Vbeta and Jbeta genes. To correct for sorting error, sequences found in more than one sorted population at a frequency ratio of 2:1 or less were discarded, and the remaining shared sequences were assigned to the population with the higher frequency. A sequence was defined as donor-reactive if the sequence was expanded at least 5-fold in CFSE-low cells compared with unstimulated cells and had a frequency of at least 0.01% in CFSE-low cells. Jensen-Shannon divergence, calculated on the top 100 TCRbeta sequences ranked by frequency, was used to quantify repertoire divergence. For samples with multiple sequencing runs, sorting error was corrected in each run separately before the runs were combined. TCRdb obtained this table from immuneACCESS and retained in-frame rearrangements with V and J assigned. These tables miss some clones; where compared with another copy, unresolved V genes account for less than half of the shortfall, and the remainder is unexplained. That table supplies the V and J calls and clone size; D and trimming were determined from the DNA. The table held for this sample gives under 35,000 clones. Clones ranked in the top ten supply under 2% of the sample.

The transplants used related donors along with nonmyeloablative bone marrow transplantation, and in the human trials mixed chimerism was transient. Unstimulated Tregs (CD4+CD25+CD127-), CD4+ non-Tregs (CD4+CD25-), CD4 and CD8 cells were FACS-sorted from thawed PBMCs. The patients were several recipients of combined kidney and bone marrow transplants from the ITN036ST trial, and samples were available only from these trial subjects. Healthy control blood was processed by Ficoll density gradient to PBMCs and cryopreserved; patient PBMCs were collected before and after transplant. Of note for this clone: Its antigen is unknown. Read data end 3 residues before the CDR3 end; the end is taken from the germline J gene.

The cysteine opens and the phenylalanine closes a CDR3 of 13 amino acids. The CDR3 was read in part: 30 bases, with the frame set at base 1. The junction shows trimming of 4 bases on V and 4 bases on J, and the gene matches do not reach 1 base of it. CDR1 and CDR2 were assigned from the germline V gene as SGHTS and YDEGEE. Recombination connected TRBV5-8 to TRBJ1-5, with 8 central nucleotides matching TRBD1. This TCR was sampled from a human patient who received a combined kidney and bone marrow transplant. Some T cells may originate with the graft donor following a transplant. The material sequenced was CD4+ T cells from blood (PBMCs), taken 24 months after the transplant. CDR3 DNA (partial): TGTGCCAGCAGCCGGACAGGGAATCAGCCC. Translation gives CASSRTGNQP. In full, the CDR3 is CASSRTGNQPQHF. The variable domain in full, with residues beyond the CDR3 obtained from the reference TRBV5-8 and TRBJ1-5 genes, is EAGVTQSPTHLIKTRGQQATLRCSPISGHTSVYWYQQALGLGLQFLLWYDEGEERNRGNFPPRFSGRQFPNYSSELNVNALELEDSALYLCASSRTGNQPQHFGDGTRLSIL.